The present TCR beta chain was sequenced within a study of response to subunit inactivated influenza vaccine. The table lists this clonotype with a few counts. Its antigen is not known. Whole-study results and caveats: It was suggested by the authors that few new T cells are recruited by each seasonal influenza vaccination.

The CDR3 length is 15 residues. CDR1 KGHSH and CDR2 LQKENI come from the germline V gene. J gave up 4 bases and V 2 bases, and 5 bases lay outside the gene matches. Via MiXCR, TCRdb re-called the RT-PCR reads, giving one row per CDR3 protein. The repertoire consists of 300,000 to 350,000 distinct CDR3 sequences, with about a fifth occurring once and the leading ten covering 9.5% to 13%. This chain uses TRBV18 with TRBJ2-7; 10 bases fit TRBD2. This receptor was taken from a man aged 45-69 years who received an inactivated influenza vaccine. The specimen comprised PBMCs from blood, sampled about 20 months after vaccination. Written as DNA, the CDR3 is TGTGCCAGCTCACCATCTGCTAGCGGGAGTTACGAGCAGTACTTC. It specifies CASSPSASGSYEQYF.